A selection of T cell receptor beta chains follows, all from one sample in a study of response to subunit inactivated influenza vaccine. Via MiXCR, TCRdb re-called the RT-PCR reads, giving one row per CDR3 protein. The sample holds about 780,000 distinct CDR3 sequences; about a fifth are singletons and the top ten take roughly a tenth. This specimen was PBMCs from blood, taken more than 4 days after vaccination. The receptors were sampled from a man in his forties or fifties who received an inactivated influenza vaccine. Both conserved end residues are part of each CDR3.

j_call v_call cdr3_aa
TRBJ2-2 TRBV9 CASSVVGTPTGELFF
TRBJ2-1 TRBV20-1 CSARVVGTSGSGQFF
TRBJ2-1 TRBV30 CAWSVRYNEQFF
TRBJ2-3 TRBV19 CASGTTPPEYF
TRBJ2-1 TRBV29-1 CSVEDRRRPNEQFF
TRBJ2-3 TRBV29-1 CSVEAESTDTQYF
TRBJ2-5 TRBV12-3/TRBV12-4 CASSSNRGETQYF
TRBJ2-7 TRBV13 CASSLEPGTSIYEQYF
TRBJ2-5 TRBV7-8 CASSTRAEMMVETQYF
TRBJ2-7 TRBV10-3 CAISERRTGESEQYF
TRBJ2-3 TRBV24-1 CATTTSRGGQDTQYF
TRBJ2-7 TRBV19 CASSTRYRDRSHGKYEQYF
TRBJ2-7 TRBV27 CASSYAGSRTYEQYF
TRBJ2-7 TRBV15 CATSKDRNEQYF
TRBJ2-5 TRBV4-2 CASSQDNLGGETQYF
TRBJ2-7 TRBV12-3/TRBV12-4 CASSFGTSNSEQYF
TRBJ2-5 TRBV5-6 CASSPIPQETQYF
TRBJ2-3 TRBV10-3 CAISESEREADTQYF
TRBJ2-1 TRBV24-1 CATEDPGSPYNEQFF
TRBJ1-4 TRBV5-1 CASSAGQLATNEKLFF
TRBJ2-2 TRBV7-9 CASSPPGSQTGELFF
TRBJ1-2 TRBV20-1 CSAQDLNYGYTF
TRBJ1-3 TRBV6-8 CASSYQVTRSGNTIYF
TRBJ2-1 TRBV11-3 CASSQVGGYGEQFF
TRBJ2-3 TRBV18 CASAPGLAGVYGTDTQYF
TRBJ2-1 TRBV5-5 CASSLEVEQFF
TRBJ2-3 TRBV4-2 CASSQDGTVGVTDTQYF
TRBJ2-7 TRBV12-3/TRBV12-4 CASSQDRNPYEQYF
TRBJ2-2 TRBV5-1 CASMLQGFTGELFF
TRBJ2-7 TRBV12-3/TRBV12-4 CASSPGVTYEQYF
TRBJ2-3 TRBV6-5 CASSFMGIHGEADTQYF
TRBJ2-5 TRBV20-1 CSALRAETQYF
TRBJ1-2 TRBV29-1 CSVGEREGYTF
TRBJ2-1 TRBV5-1 CASRGDGNFEQFF
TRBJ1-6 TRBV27 CASSFHDRENSPLHF
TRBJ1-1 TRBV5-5 CASSSLWTNTEAFF
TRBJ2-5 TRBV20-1 CSAPSLKSSVETQYF
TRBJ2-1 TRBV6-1 CASTKGQGAHEQFF
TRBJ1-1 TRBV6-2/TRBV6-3 CASSYWPRVMNTEAFF
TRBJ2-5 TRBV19 CASSYHSQETQYF
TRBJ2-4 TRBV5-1 CASSLRAGAGNIQYF